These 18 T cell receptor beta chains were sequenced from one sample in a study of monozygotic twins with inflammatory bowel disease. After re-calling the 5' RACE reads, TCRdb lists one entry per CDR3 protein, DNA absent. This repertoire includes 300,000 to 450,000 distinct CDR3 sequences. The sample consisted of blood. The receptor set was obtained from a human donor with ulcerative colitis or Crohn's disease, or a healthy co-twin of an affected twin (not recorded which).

This CDR3 reads CASSLGGRGTSYEQYF. This chain joins TRBV13 and TRBJ2-7; TCRdb returns TRBD2, unconfirmable since there is no DNA. CDR3 length: 16 amino acids. Germline assignment: CDR1 PRHDT and CDR2 FYEKMQ (reference sequence).

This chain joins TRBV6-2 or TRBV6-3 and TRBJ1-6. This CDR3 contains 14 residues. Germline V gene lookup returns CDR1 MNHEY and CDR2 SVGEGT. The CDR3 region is CASSYRPYNSPLHF.

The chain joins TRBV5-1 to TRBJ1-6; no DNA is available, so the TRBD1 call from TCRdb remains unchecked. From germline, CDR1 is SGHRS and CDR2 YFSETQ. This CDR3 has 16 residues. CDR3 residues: CASSLEVVQGNSPLHF.

CDR3 residues: CASSLIRENTEAFF. The chain links TRBV5-1 to TRBJ1-1; the TCRdb call, TRBD1, lacks DNA for checking. The CDR3 extends over 14 amino acids. Germline V gene data show CDR1 as SGHRS and CDR2 as YFSETQ.

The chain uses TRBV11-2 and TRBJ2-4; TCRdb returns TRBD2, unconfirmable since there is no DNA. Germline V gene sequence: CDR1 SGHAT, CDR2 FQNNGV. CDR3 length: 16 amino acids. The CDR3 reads CASSLGFSGGENIQYF.

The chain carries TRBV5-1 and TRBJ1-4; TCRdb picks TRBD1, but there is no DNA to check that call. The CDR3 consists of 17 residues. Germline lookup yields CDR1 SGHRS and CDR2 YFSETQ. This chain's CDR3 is CASSLWGRGHEDEKLFF.

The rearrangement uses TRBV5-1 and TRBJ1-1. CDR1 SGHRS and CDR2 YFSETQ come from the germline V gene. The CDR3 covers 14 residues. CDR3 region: CASKEGITVPEAFF.

The CDR3 region is CASSFQDRVETQYF. This chain joins TRBV28 and TRBJ2-5; with no DNA, the TCRdb D assignment of TRBD1 cannot be verified. Germline CDR1 is MDHEN and CDR2 is SYDVKM. This CDR3 contains 14 residues. The variable domain in full, with the rest retrieved from reference TRBV28 and TRBJ2-5, is DVKVTQSSRYLVKRTGEKVFLECVQDMDHENMFWYRQDPGLGLRLIYFSYDVKMKEKGDIPEGYSVSREKKERFSLILESASTNQTSMYLCASSFQDRVETQYFGPGTRLLVL.

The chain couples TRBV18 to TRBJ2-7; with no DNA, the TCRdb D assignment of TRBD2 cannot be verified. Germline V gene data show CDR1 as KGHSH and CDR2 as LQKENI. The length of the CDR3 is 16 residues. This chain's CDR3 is CASSPLGLELSYEQYF.

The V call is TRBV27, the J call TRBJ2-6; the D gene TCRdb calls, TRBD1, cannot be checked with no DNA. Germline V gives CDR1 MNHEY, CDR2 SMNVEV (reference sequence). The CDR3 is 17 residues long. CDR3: CASSRDRGISGANVLTF.

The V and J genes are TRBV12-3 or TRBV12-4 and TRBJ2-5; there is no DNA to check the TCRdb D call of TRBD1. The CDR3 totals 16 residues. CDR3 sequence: CASSTAPTGLQETQYF.

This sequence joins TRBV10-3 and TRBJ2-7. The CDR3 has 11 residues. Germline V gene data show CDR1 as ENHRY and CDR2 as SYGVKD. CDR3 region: CAISEGTTEYF.

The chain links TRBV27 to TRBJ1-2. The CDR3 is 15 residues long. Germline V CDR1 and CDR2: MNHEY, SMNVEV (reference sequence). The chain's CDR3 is CASSVSRTGGYGYTF.

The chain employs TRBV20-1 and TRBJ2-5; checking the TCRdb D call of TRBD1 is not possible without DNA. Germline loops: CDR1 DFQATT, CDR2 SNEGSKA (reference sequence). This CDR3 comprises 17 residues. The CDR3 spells CSARDRHEGGLQETQYF.

The CDR3 is CASRSGYQPQHF. The rearrangement links TRBV6-2 or TRBV6-3 to TRBJ1-5; TCRdb picks TRBD1, but there is no DNA to check that call. CDR1 and CDR2 (germline): MNHEY, SVGEGT. The CDR3 loop spans 12 amino acids.

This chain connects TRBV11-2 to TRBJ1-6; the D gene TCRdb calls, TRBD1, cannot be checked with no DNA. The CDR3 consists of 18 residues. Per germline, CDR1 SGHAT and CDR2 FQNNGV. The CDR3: CASSLGQPAGVYNSPLHF.

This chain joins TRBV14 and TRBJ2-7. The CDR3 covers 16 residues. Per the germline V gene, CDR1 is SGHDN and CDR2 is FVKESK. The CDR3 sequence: CASSQDEAGSSYEQYF.

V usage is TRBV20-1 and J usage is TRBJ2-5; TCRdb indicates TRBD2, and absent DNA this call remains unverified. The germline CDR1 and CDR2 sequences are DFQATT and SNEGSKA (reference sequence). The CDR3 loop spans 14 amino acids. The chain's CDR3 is CSARGLDYQETQYF.